A single sample is the source of the 21 T cell receptor beta chains below, sequenced in a study of cytomegalovirus exposure and HLA in healthy donors. PCR was performed using 60 Vbeta and 13 Jbeta primers. The protocol was immunoSEQ multiplex PCR, while the TCRdb copy is restricted to in-frame clones and leaves out a portion. Of 200,000 to 250,000 clones detected, roughly 88% appear once; the ten largest clones hold approximately 0.71%. Material: PBMCs. The receptors stem from a boy aged 2 to 10 in good health and CMV-seronegative.

The chain has TRBV14 and TRBJ2-7; 10 bases match TRBD2. The germline gives CDR1 SGHDN, CDR2 FVKESK. CDR3 length equals 15 residues. J gave up 0 bases and V 1 base, and 0 bases lay outside the gene matches. The CDR3 spells CASSQGTSGSYEQYF. The CDR3 nucleotides are TGTGCCAGCAGCCAAGGGACTAGCGGCTCCTACGAGCAGTACTTC.

V and J are TRBV9 and TRBJ1-2; 8 nucleotides align to TRBD1. CDR1 and CDR2 (germline): SGDLS, YYNGEE. The CDR3 is 15 amino acids. Trimming at V came to 0 bases and at J to 3 bases, leaving 4 bases not matched to a gene. The CDR3 DNA reads as TGTGCCAGCAGCGTAGGACAGGGGATCGACTATGGCTACACCTTC. Translated, it gives CASSVGQGIDYGYTF.

The chain couples TRBV5-1 to TRBJ2-1, with TRBD2 matching over 9 bases. Trimming removed 5 bases from V and 0 bases from J; junction bases left unmatched: 3. Germline CDR1 reads SGHRS; CDR2 reads YFSETQ. This CDR3 contains 15 residues. This chain's CDR3 is CASRASGDSYNEQFF. The CDR3 DNA is TGCGCCAGCAGGGCTAGCGGGGACTCCTACAATGAGCAGTTCTTC. Using reference TRBV5-1 and TRBJ2-1 for the parts outside the CDR3, the full variable domain is KAGVTQTPRYLIKTRGQQVTLSCSPISGHRSVSWYQQTPGQGLQFLFEYFSETQRNKGNFPGRFSGRQFSNSRSEMNVSTLELGDSALYLCASRASGDSYNEQFFGPGTRLTVL.

The chain links TRBV5-1 to TRBJ2-1, with a tentative D call TRBD2 (6 bases). Germline CDR1 is SGHRS and CDR2 is YFSETQ. Trimming removed 2 bases at V and 9 bases at J, with 12 bases between. The CDR3 runs 13 residues. Written as DNA, the CDR3 is TGCGCCAGCAGCTTCGGGGGTGGAGGTGAGCAGTTCTTC. Its protein product is CASSFGGGGEQFF.

The chain links TRBV6-5 to TRBJ1-2, with 7 bases fitting TRBD1. The CDR3 sequence is 13 residues long. With V trimmed by 5 bases and J by 4 bases, 4 bases remained unmatched. Germline CDR1 and CDR2: MNHEY and SVGAGI. In DNA form, the CDR3 reads TGTGCCAGCAGTCCGACAGGGTTCTATGGCTACACCTTC. Protein product: CASSPTGFYGYTF.

This chain links TRBV15 with TRBJ1-1; D ambiguous. Per germline, CDR1 LNHNV and CDR2 YYDKDF (reference sequence). V was cut by 7 bases and J by 0 bases, with 15 bases left in between. The CDR3 spans 15 residues. The CDR3: CATTGDLMVNTEAFF. CDR3 bases: TGTGCCACCACAGGCGATCTGATGGTGAACACTGAAGCTTTCTTT.

This clone has only a few counts. This sequence joins TRBV29-1 and TRBJ1-1, with a possible D match to TRBD1 (5 bases). CDR3 size: 14 residues. CDR1 and CDR2 from the germline V gene are SQVTM and ANQGSEA. Trimming took off 2 bases at V and 5 bases at J, with 15 bases between the two ends. CDR3 nucleotide sequence: TGCAGCGTTGAACCCAGGCAGGGTGGGACTGAAGCTTTCTTT. Translating it yields CSVEPRQGGTEAFF.

This sequence joins TRBV27 and TRBJ2-5; no clear D gene. Deletions cut 2 bases from V and 4 bases from J, with 11 bases between. The CDR3 is made up of 14 amino acids. From germline, CDR1 is MNHEY and CDR2 SMNVEV (reference sequence). For the CDR3, the DNA is TGTGCCAGCAGTTTAAACAGCCTGGCAGAGACCCAGTACTTC. The encoded protein is CASSLNSLAETQYF.

This clone was seen a handful of times. The gene calls are TRBV6-1 and TRBJ1-4; D is undetermined. Trimming left V 8 bases short and J 7 bases short, with 11 bases between. The CDR3 is 12 amino acids. Germline V lookup: CDR1 MNHNS, CDR2 SASEGT. CDR3 protein: CASLGSPEKLFF. The CDR3 DNA is TGTGCCAGCCTGGGCAGTCCTGAAAAACTGTTTTTT.

V usage is TRBV19 and J usage is TRBJ1-2; possible D gene TRBD1, 6 bases. The CDR3 loop spans 11 amino acids. CDR1 LNHDA and CDR2 SQIVND come from the germline V gene (reference sequence). Trimming removed 8 bases at V and 3 bases at J, with 7 bases between. DNA for the CDR3: TGTGCCAGTGGGACATACTATGGCTACACCTTC. This encodes CASGTYYGYTF.

The chain combines TRBV25-1 with TRBJ2-1; 11 bases line up with TRBD2. The CDR3 consists of 15 residues. V lost 2 bases and J lost 4; bases outside the gene matches: 1. CDR1 is MGHDK and CDR2 is SYGVNS in the germline V gene. The CDR3 DNA reads TGTGCCAGCAGTGAAACTAGCGGGGGATACAATGAGCAGTTCTTC. This translates into CASSETSGGYNEQFF.

J is TRBJ2-3 and V is TRBV4-1; D perhaps matches TRBD2 (5 bases). The CDR3 totals 15 residues. Germline CDR1 and CDR2: MGHRA and YSYEKL. The V gene lost 0 bases and the J gene lost 0 bases, with 7 bases spanning the gap. The CDR3 DNA reads TGCGCCAGCAGCCAAGACCCGGGAAGCACAGATACGCAGTATTTT. This translates into CASSQDPGSTDTQYF.

V and J are TRBV4-2 and TRBJ1-2, with 10 bases matching TRBD1. Germline assignment: CDR1 LGHNA and CDR2 YNFKEQ. This CDR3 comprises 17 residues. Losses at the gene ends were 4 bases for V and 2 bases for J; bases not matched to a gene: 10. The CDR3 region has the DNA TGTGCCAGCAGCCTAGCCGGGACAGGGGCGCTGAACTATGGCTACACCTTC. Its protein product is CASSLAGTGALNYGYTF.

The chain is built from TRBV27 and TRBJ1-1, with 10 bases identical to TRBD1. V lost 4 bases to trimming and J lost 0 bases; unmatched junction nucleotides: 8. Germline V gene data show CDR1 as MNHEY and CDR2 as SMNVEV (reference sequence). The CDR3 has 17 residues. As DNA, the CDR3 is TGTGCCAGCAGTTCAACCCGGACAGGGGGTGTGAACACTGAAGCTTTCTTT. Translating it yields CASSSTRTGGVNTEAFF.

The chain couples TRBV11-2 to TRBJ1-2; perhaps TRBD1 as D (6 bases). Trimming pared 6 bases from V and 3 bases from J, leaving 11 bases between. In germline, CDR1 is SGHAT, CDR2 FQNNGV. The CDR3 is 13 residues long. The CDR3 loop reads CASSPDRYYGYTF. CDR3 in DNA: TGTGCCAGCAGTCCCGACAGGTACTATGGCTACACCTTC.

Only a few counts were recorded for this clone. This chain connects TRBV2 to TRBJ1-1, with TRBD1 as a possible D gene (5 bases). Per the germline V gene, CDR1 is SNHLY and CDR2 is FYNNEI. V was clipped by 5 bases and J by 7 bases, with 14 bases between them. The CDR3 runs 13 residues. The CDR3 nucleotides are TGTGCCAGCAGTTCGACGACAGCCAGTGAAGCTTTCTTT. It yields the protein CASSSTTASEAFF.

V gene TRBV6-5 combines with J gene TRBJ2-5; 7 bases line up with TRBD2. The J call may be incorrect, as the DNA end agrees better with TRBJ2-7. The CDR3 extends over 14 amino acids. Germline lookup yields CDR1 MNHEY and CDR2 SVGAGI. This chain's CDR3 is CASSYSSGDYEQYF. The DNA for the CDR3 is TGTGCCAGCAGTTATTCGAGCGGGGACTACGAGCAGTACTTC.

This rearrangement joins TRBV7-9 to TRBJ2-7; 8 nucleotides agree with TRBD1. The CDR3 spans 17 residues. V trimming: 2 bases; J trimming: 3 bases; junction bases outside the gene matches: 12. The germline V gene has CDR1 SEHNR and CDR2 FQNEAQ (reference sequence). In DNA, the CDR3 is TGTGCCAGCAGCTTACCTTTGACAGGGGATAAGATCTACGAGCAGTACTTC. Translated: CASSLPLTGDKIYEQYF.

As DNA, the CDR3 is TGCAGCGCCGGAGAAAATAGCAATCAGCCCCAGCATTTT. Its translation is CSAGENSNQPQHF. This sequence joins TRBV29-1 and TRBJ1-5, with no clear D. Germline CDR1 and CDR2: SQVTM and ANQGSEA. The CDR3 is made up of 13 amino acids. V shed 7 bases and J shed 0 bases, with 10 bases lying between them.

The chain combines TRBV10-2 with TRBJ2-7; a weak D match, TRBD1 (5 bases). CDR3 length: 15 residues. Germline CDR1 WSHSY, CDR2 SAAADI. V was clipped by 3 bases and J by 0 bases, with 12 bases between them. CDR3 residues: CASSEGAARSYEQYF. CDR3 bases: TGCGCCAGCAGTGAAGGGGCGGCGCGCTCCTACGAGCAGTACTTC.

This clone was seen more than once but under ten times. In nucleotides, the CDR3 is TGTGCCAGCAGTGCTAATGTAGCGCAGCCCCAGCATTTT. The encoded protein is CASSANVAQPQHF. V gene TRBV2 combines with J gene TRBJ1-5; D uncertain. The CDR3 is 13 amino acids. Germline V gene data show CDR1 as SNHLY and CDR2 as FYNNEI. Trimming left V 4 bases short and J 7 bases short, with 11 bases between.